This T cell receptor beta chain was sequenced during a study of T-cell reconstitution after alpha-beta-depleted transplantation in children. Unique molecular identifiers were used in preparing the TCRbeta library. From the PCR reads, TCRdb called clonotypes with MiXCR, one entry per CDR3 protein. The table has 500,000 to 650,000 distinct CDR3 sequences, approximately 10% seen once. Germline CDR1 is SGHRS and CDR2 is YFSETQ. Trimming cost V 0 bases and J 2 bases, with 9 bases left between them. The CDR3 is made up of 15 amino acids. This clonotype showed up many times. Its specificity is unknown. Findings and caveats of the study: Alpha-beta T cells about two months after transplant reportedly derived from several hundred expanded graft clones.

This TCR was sampled from a female patient aged 2-9 years who had a stem cell transplant for aplastic anemia, so the T cells may come from the graft donor. The chain has TRBV5-1 and TRBJ2-1; D is unresolved. The sequencing here drew on PBMCs, mostly from graft donor cells, taken 180 days after TCRalphabeta/CD19-depleted stem cell transplant. This chain's CDR3 is CASSLVENPYNEQFF. The CDR3 DNA reads TGCGCCAGCAGCTTGGTTGAGAATCCCTACAATGAGCAGTTCTTC.